What follows are 24 T cell receptor beta chains derived from one specimen sequenced in a study of type 1 and type 2 diabetes patients. Amplification started from genomic DNA. Multiplex PCR with 30 forward and 13 reverse primers amplified the TCR beta CDR3. TCRdb re-derived calls from the multiplex PCR reads in MiXCR, one entry per CDR3 protein. This table has about 250,000 distinct CDR3 sequences, more than 45% appearing once. Sequencing was done on a sample of peripheral blood mononuclear cells (PBMCs). These receptors were obtained from a man aged 18 to 30 with type 2 diabetes.

Ten or more counts support this clonotype. The V gene is TRBV7-8, the J gene TRBJ2-7, with 7 bases aligning to TRBD2. CDR1 and CDR2 from the germline V gene are SGHVS and FQNEAQ. Germline trimming cut 3 bases from V and 1 base from J; bases unmatched to any gene: 6. The CDR3 runs 15 residues. DNA for the CDR3: TGTGCCAGCAGCTTGTTGGGGGGGGTATCCTACGAGCAGTACTTC. This encodes CASSLLGGVSYEQYF.

This chain links TRBV12-3 or TRBV12-4 with TRBJ2-7, with 7 bases matching TRBD1. The CDR3 consists of 14 residues. V lost 2 bases, J lost 3 bases, and 4 bases stayed unmatched. CDR3 DNA: TGTGCCAGCAGTTTACGGGACAGATTCTACGAGCAGTACTTC. Protein product: CASSLRDRFYEQYF.

This clonotype was observed a few times. V gene TRBV19 combines with J gene TRBJ2-7; D perhaps matches TRBD2 (7 bases). This CDR3 is built from 14 residues. V was trimmed by 1 base and J by 4 bases, leaving 11 bases between them. Germline V gives CDR1 LNHDA, CDR2 SQIVND (reference sequence). CDR3 bases: TGTGCCAGTAGTATAGTCGCGGGGGCGTACGAGCAGTACTTC. It is translated as CASSIVAGAYEQYF.

This rearrangement joins TRBV5-1 to TRBJ2-5; perhaps TRBD1 as D (6 bases). V was clipped by 3 bases and J by 6 bases, with 15 bases between them. The CDR3 has 14 residues. Germline values: CDR1 SGHRS, CDR2 YFSETQ. CDR3 DNA: TGCGCCAGCAGCTCCTACAGGGAAGACAAGACCCAGTACTTC. Residues: CASSSYREDKTQYF.

This chain connects TRBV6-4 to TRBJ1-6; D is ambiguous. Looked up from germline, CDR1 is MRHNA and CDR2 is SNTAGT. This CDR3 is built from 12 residues. V lost 3 bases to trimming and J lost 12 bases, with 9 bases between them. The CDR3 region is CASSDVGLPLHF. In DNA form, the CDR3 reads TGTGCCAGCAGTGATGTGGGCCTACCCCTCCACTTT.

The chain recombines TRBV9 with TRBJ2-7, with unresolved D. The CDR3 runs 12 residues. V gave up 4 bases and J gave up 4 bases, with 9 bases separating them. The germline V gene has CDR1 SGDLS and CDR2 YYNGEE. CDR3 loop: CASSSHGYEQYF. CDR3 DNA: TGTGCCAGCAGCTCCCATGGGTACGAGCAGTACTTC.

This clonotype turned up a few times. The rearrangement links TRBV20-1 to TRBJ2-7, with 9 bases that match TRBD2. From germline, CDR1 is DFQATT and CDR2 SNEGSKA (reference sequence). The junction had 11 bases not matched to a gene; V was cut back by 6 bases and J by 2 bases. This CDR3 comprises 15 residues. The CDR3 loop reads CSAQSLAGSTYEQYF. The CDR3 nucleotides read TGCAGTGCACAGAGTCTAGCGGGAAGTACCTACGAGCAGTACTTC.

This clonotype was seen only once. The V gene is TRBV7-6, the J gene TRBJ2-3; 9 bases map to TRBD1. This CDR3 region has 17 residues. CDR1 and CDR2 (germline): SGHVS, FNYEAQ. V was clipped by 5 bases and J by 3 bases; unmatched bases: 12. The chain's CDR3 is CASSGPGQGLRTDTQYF. Written as DNA, the CDR3 is TGTGCCAGCAGCGGACCGGGACAGGGACTGAGAACAGATACGCAGTATTTT.

The V call is TRBV7-8, the J call TRBJ1-2; 7 nucleotides line up with TRBD1. This CDR3 is 14 amino acids long. J lost 6 bases, V lost 5 bases, and 9 bases had no gene match. Looked up from germline, CDR1 is SGHVS and CDR2 is FQNEAQ. CDR3 sequence (DNA): TGTGCCAGCAGCCAAGAGGACAGGTCCCATGGCTACACCTTC. Its translation: CASSQEDRSHGYTF.

The V gene is TRBV5-1, the J gene TRBJ2-3; D unresolved. The CDR3 runs 14 residues. Trimming removed 4 bases at V and 3 bases at J, with 12 bases between. From germline, CDR1 is SGHRS and CDR2 YFSETQ. DNA of the CDR3: TGCGCCAGCAGCCCCCGACCGCCGACAGATACGCAGTATTTT. Translating it yields CASSPRPPTDTQYF.

This clonotype appeared many times. The rearrangement joins TRBV15 to TRBJ2-7; the D is unclear. V was shortened by 0 bases and J by 2 bases, with 11 bases between the two germline ends. Germline V gives CDR1 LNHNV, CDR2 YYDKDF (reference sequence). The CDR3 is 15 residues long. The CDR3 loop is CATSRDPGPTYEQYF. CDR3 nucleotide sequence: TGTGCCACCAGCAGAGACCCGGGTCCAACCTACGAGCAGTACTTC.

This clonotype was seen a handful of times. This chain links TRBV2 with TRBJ2-7, with D perhaps matching TRBD2 (5 bases). The CDR3 is made up of 14 amino acids. Trimming pared 6 bases from V and 2 bases from J, leaving 14 bases between. Germline values: CDR1 SNHLY, CDR2 FYNNEI. This CDR3 is CASRDQTTTYEQYF. The DNA for the CDR3 is TGTGCCAGCAGGGATCAGACTACTACCTACGAGCAGTACTTC.

This clonotype was recorded a few times. This chain joins TRBV6-5 and TRBJ2-7; 7 positions match TRBD1. J was trimmed by 5 bases and V by 2 bases; bases with no gene match: 6. The CDR3 sequence is 14 residues long. Per the germline V gene, CDR1 is MNHEY and CDR2 is SVGAGI. In DNA form, the CDR3 reads TGTGCCAGCAGTTACACACAGGGGATCCACGAGCAGTACTTC. This sequence encodes CASSYTQGIHEQYF.

This clonotype was seen a few times. This rearrangement joins TRBV12-3 or TRBV12-4 to TRBJ1-1; maybe TRBD1 (5 bases). The CDR3 totals 13 residues. The V end was cut by 3 bases, the J end by 4 bases, with 9 bases between. The DNA of the CDR3 is TGTGCCAGCAGTTTTCAGGGACTCACTGAAGCTTTCTTT. It encodes CASSFQGLTEAFF.

This chain connects TRBV7-9 to TRBJ2-1, with 10 bases aligning to TRBD1. Trimming removed 1 base from V and 5 bases from J; junction bases left unmatched: 5. The CDR3 loop spans 16 amino acids. Germline CDR1 is SEHNR and CDR2 is FQNEAQ (reference sequence). CDR3 coding DNA: TGTGCCAGCAGCTTAGGACAGGGGGCGTTCGACAATGAGCAGTTCTTC. Protein: CASSLGQGAFDNEQFF.

This sequence joins TRBV5-8 and TRBJ2-1; tentative D call: TRBD1 (6 bases). Between the trimmed V and J ends, which lost 1 base and 0 bases, there was a span of 8 bases. The CDR3 length is 15 residues. Germline V lookup: CDR1 SGHTS, CDR2 YDEGEE. The CDR3 region is CASSLRDNSYNEQFF. The CDR3 DNA reads TGTGCCAGCAGCTTGAGGGACAACTCCTACAATGAGCAGTTCTTC.

This clonotype appeared a few times. This chain links TRBV6-5 with TRBJ2-7, with D perhaps matching TRBD2 (5 bases). CDR1 MNHEY and CDR2 SVGAGI come from the germline V gene. Trimming pared 0 bases from V and 4 bases from J, leaving 13 bases between. The CDR3 is made up of 15 amino acids. The DNA of the CDR3 is TGTGCCAGCAGTTACTCTTCGTCCCCGGGGTACGAGCAGTACTTC. Its protein is CASSYSSSPGYEQYF.

The chain has TRBV18 and TRBJ2-5; 14 nucleotides agree with TRBD2. The CDR3 sequence is 16 residues long. V trimming: 6 bases; J trimming: 4 bases; junction bases outside the gene matches: 7. Germline assignment: CDR1 KGHSH and CDR2 LQKENI. DNA of the CDR3: TGTGCCAGCTCGTTGACTAGCGGGAGGGCCGGAGAGACCCAGTACTTC. Encoded protein: CASSLTSGRAGETQYF.

This chain uses TRBV14 with TRBJ2-1; D unresolved. V was clipped by 3 bases and J by 6 bases, with 12 bases between them. Germline CDR1 reads SGHDN; CDR2 reads FVKESK. The CDR3 runs 14 residues. CDR3 DNA sequence: TGTGCCAGCAGCCAGGGATTCGACTCCAATGAGCAGTTCTTC. As protein: CASSQGFDSNEQFF. Full variable domain (outside the CDR3, taken from reference TRBV14 and TRBJ2-1): EAGVTQFPSHSVIEKGQTVTLRCDPISGHDNLYWYRRVMGKEIKFLLHFVKESKQDESGMPNNRFLAERTGGTYSTLKVQPAELEDSGVYFCASSQGFDSNEQFFGPGTRLTVL.

This clonotype was seen a handful of times. CDR3 sequence (DNA): TGTGCCAGCAGCTTATTAACAGGGGGCAATCAGCCCCAGCATTTT. It yields the protein CASSLLTGGNQPQHF. This chain connects TRBV7-9 to TRBJ1-5, with 7 bases matching TRBD1. In germline, CDR1 is SEHNR, CDR2 FQNEAQ (reference sequence). Trimming removed 2 bases from V and 2 bases from J; junction bases left unmatched: 3. The CDR3 loop spans 15 amino acids.

The chain links TRBV5-1 to TRBJ1-1; TRBD1 matches 7 bases. In germline, CDR1 is SGHRS, CDR2 YFSETQ. J lost 3 bases, V lost 2 bases, and 7 bases had no gene match. There are 15 residues in the CDR3. The CDR3 here is CASSLQGTGDTEAFF. The CDR3 region has the DNA TGCGCCAGCAGCTTACAGGGGACGGGGGACACTGAAGCTTTCTTT. The full variable domain, in which reference TRBV5-1 and TRBJ1-1 provide the parts outside the CDR3, is KAGVTQTPRYLIKTRGQQVTLSCSPISGHRSVSWYQQTPGQGLQFLFEYFSETQRNKGNFPGRFSGRQFSNSRSEMNVSTLELGDSALYLCASSLQGTGDTEAFFGQGTRLTVV.

The chain is built from TRBV28 and TRBJ1-1; 10 bases align to TRBD1. Trimming removed 7 bases from V and 1 base from J; junction bases left unmatched: 6. CDR1 is MDHEN and CDR2 is SYDVKM in the germline V gene. The CDR3 contains 15 residues. This CDR3 is CASIETGGSNTEAFF. The CDR3 DNA is TGTGCCAGCATCGAGACAGGGGGCTCGAACACTGAAGCTTTCTTT.

The V and J genes are TRBV29-1 and TRBJ2-3, with D maybe TRBD1 (6 bases). The CDR3 has 16 residues. The germline CDR1 and CDR2 sequences are SQVTM and ANQGSEA. V lost 0 bases to trimming and J lost 3 bases, with 16 bases between them. CDR3 loop: CSVEDLGRGSTDTQYF. The CDR3 region has the DNA TGCAGCGTTGAAGATCTTGGCAGGGGCTCGACAGATACGCAGTATTTT.

This clonotype has only a few counts. The J gene is TRBJ2-3, the V gene TRBV19; D may be TRBD1 or TRBD2 (5 bases each). The ends were cut back, 1 base at V and 4 bases at J, with 9 bases in the middle. Per germline, CDR1 LNHDA and CDR2 SQIVND (reference sequence). CDR3 length: 14 amino acids. The CDR3 DNA follows: TGTGCCAGTAGTATAGGGACACTAGCAGATACGCAGTATTTT. This sequence encodes CASSIGTLADTQYF.